Following are 20 T cell receptor beta chains from one sample sequenced in a study of T-cell memory formation after mild COVID-19. TCRdb re-analysed the 5' RACE reads in MiXCR, keeping a single row per CDR3 protein. The data contain a few hundred thousand distinct CDR3 sequences, about 20% of them seen just once; the ten biggest clones take up under 8.5%. Sequencing was carried out using PBMCs or a T cell subset sorted from them (not recorded which). The receptors were sampled from an adult woman who had mild COVID-19 (a few samples of this study predate the infection). Cell type and time point are not known.

The chain carries TRBV9 and TRBJ2-6, with D possibly TRBD1 on 5 matching bases. This CDR3 has 16 residues. Germline V gene lookup returns CDR1 SGDLS and CDR2 YYNGEE. Trimming cost V 0 bases and J 2 bases, with 9 bases left between them. CDR3 bases: TGTGCCAGCAGCGTAGAGGGGAACCCTGGGGCCAACGTCCTGACTTTC. Its protein is CASSVEGNPGANVLTF. Supplemented by reference TRBV9 and TRBJ2-6, the full variable domain reads DSGVTQTPKHLITATGQRVTLRCSPRSGDLSVYWYQQSLDQGLQFLIQYYNGEERAKGNILERFSAQQFPDLHSELNLSSLELGDSALYFCASSVEGNPGANVLTFGAGSRLTVL.

This chain uses TRBV3-1 with TRBJ2-2; D unresolved. The V gene's germline CDR1 is LGHDT and CDR2 YNNKEL (reference sequence). V lost 6 bases and J 4 bases, leaving 9 bases between the germline ends. This CDR3 has 13 amino acids. CDR3 DNA sequence: TGTGCCAGCAGTCGCAAAGGCACCGGGGAGCTGTTTTTT. The encoded protein is CASSRKGTGELFF.

The chain couples TRBV20-1 to TRBJ2-3; D is undetermined. This CDR3 has 12 residues. Trimming removed 2 bases at V and 6 bases at J, with 9 bases between. Germline V CDR1 and CDR2: DFQATT, SNEGSKA (reference sequence). As DNA, the CDR3 is TGCAGTGCTAGAACCCCGGCCGATACGCAGTATTTT. Translation: CSARTPADTQYF.

Written as DNA, the CDR3 is TGCAGTGCTAGAGATCGGACGGGGACCCCTTCCTACGAGCAGTACTTC. As protein: CSARDRTGTPSYEQYF. The chain recombines TRBV20-1 with TRBJ2-7, with D possibly called TRBD1 or TRBD2 (5 bases each). The ends were cut back, 0 bases at V and 1 base at J, with 16 bases in the middle. The CDR3 consists of 16 residues. Per germline, CDR1 DFQATT and CDR2 SNEGSKA (reference sequence).

This sequence joins TRBV4-1 and TRBJ1-2; D possibly corresponds to TRBD1 (6 bases). Germline-derived CDR1 and CDR2 are MGHRA and YSYEKL. The V and J ends lost 3 bases and 1 base respectively, with 21 bases between them. The CDR3 has 18 residues. The CDR3 here is CASSQKQVSGQFNYGYTF. The CDR3 DNA reads as TGCGCCAGCAGCCAGAAGCAGGTATCCGGACAGTTTAACTATGGCTACACCTTC.

This clonotype turned up a few times. The genes are TRBV12-3 or TRBV12-4 and TRBJ2-3; D is tentatively TRBD1 or TRBD2 (5 bases each). V shed 5 bases and J shed 3 bases, with 12 bases lying between them. The CDR3 contains 14 residues. CDR3 nucleotide sequence: TGTGCCAGCAGTCCCCGGGACCCGACAGATACGCAGTATTTT. Its protein is CASSPRDPTDTQYF.

This sequence joins TRBV2 and TRBJ2-5; TRBD2 is a possible D gene (5 bases). Trimming removed 5 bases from V and 5 bases from J, with 15 bases in between. Germline CDR1 is SNHLY and CDR2 is FYNNEI. The CDR3 length is 14 residues. CDR3 sequence (DNA): TGTGCCAGCAGTCCTACTTACGGGATGGAGACCCAGTACTTC. Translated: CASSPTYGMETQYF.

This clonotype was recorded once. The rearrangement links TRBV3-1 to TRBJ1-1; D uncertain. The CDR3 loop spans 12 amino acids. Trimming took off 3 bases at V and 6 bases at J, with 8 bases between the two ends. Germline CDR1 LGHDT, CDR2 YNNKEL (reference sequence). DNA of the CDR3: TGTGCCAGCAGCCACACTCCATCTGAAGCTTTCTTT. It specifies CASSHTPSEAFF.

This clonotype was counted only a few times. The rearrangement uses TRBV6-2 or TRBV6-3 and TRBJ2-3, with 8 bases matching TRBD1. Germline V gene sequence: CDR1 MNHEY, CDR2 SVGEGT. The CDR3 length is 13 residues. The V segment lost 7 bases and the J segment 6 bases; nucleotides outside the gene matches: 6. DNA for the CDR3: TGTGCCAGCATGGACAGGGTTATCGATACGCAGTATTTT. This codes for CASMDRVIDTQYF.

This clonotype has just a few counts. The chain carries TRBV4-3 and TRBJ2-2; 8 bases align to TRBD1. V lost 4 bases to trimming and J lost 6 bases; unmatched junction nucleotides: 13. Germline V CDR1 and CDR2: LGHNA, YSLEER. The CDR3 loop spans 17 amino acids. The CDR3 DNA reads TGCGCCAGCAGCCGGCCCCTGGAGACAGGGGAATCCGGGGAGCTGTTTTTT. This encodes CASSRPLETGESGELFF.

This chain joins TRBV6-5 and TRBJ2-7, with D possibly called TRBD1 or TRBD2 (5 bases each). The germline V gene has CDR1 MNHEY and CDR2 SVGAGI. V was pared by 6 bases and J by 4 bases, with 13 bases between. This CDR3 has 13 residues. CDR3 DNA: TGTGCCAGCAGCCGGGACGGCCGTTACGAGCAGTACTTC. It specifies CASSRDGRYEQYF.

V and J are TRBV20-1 and TRBJ2-1; 8 bases line up with TRBD2. The V segment lost 3 bases and the J segment 3 bases; nucleotides outside the gene matches: 1. This CDR3 is built from 13 residues. Germline CDR1 is DFQATT and CDR2 is SNEGSKA (reference sequence). The CDR3 DNA is TGCAGTGCTAGTAGCGGGATCTACAATGAGCAGTTCTTC. As protein: CSASSGIYNEQFF.

The chain carries TRBV24-1 and TRBJ1-5; D is uncertain. Germline lookup yields CDR1 KGHDR and CDR2 SFDVKD. This CDR3 has 13 amino acids. Trimming cost V 9 bases and J 2 bases, with 10 bases left between them. The CDR3 nucleotides read TGTGCCACCGGTCCGGCAGGCAATCAGCCCCAGCATTTT. Protein product: CATGPAGNQPQHF.

This rearrangement joins TRBV12-3 or TRBV12-4 to TRBJ2-1; TRBD2 matches at 9 bases. CDR3 length equals 14 residues. The J segment lost 3 bases and the V segment lost 6 bases, leaving 3 bases of the junction unmatched. CDR3 sequence (DNA): TGTGCCAGCAGCCCAGCGGGAGGCTACAATGAGCAGTTCTTC. Translated: CASSPAGGYNEQFF.

The chain couples TRBV11-2 to TRBJ2-3, with D maybe TRBD2 (5 bases). Germline V CDR1 and CDR2: SGHAT, FQNNGV. The V end was cut by 1 base, the J end by 3 bases, with 11 bases between. CDR3 size: 15 residues. As DNA, the CDR3 is TGTGCCAGCAGCTTAGCGGGATTGGAGACAGATACGCAGTATTTT. The encoded protein is CASSLAGLETDTQYF.

In the case of this clonotype: This CDR3 is missing its conserved last phenylalanine or tryptophan, likely due to a read error. No DNA is shown, since the ends of the CDR3 on it are uncertain; the CDR3 is the one TCRdb lists. This chain links TRBV14 with TRBJ2-1; the table's D call, TRBD2, has no DNA check behind it. The CDR3 has 20 residues if both end residues are counted. Germline CDR1 and CDR2: SGHDN and FVKESK. The CDR3 loop is CASSLSPGLAGPSSYNEKFL.

This chain joins TRBV18 and TRBJ2-3; D might be TRBD1 (6 bases). The CDR3 has 15 residues. Germline V CDR1 and CDR2: KGHSH, LQKENI. Trimming stripped 1 base from V and 3 bases from J, with 11 bases between. CDR3 DNA sequence: TGTGCCAGCTCACCACTACAGGGAAGGACAGATACGCAGTATTTT. The encoded protein is CASSPLQGRTDTQYF.

This clonotype has just a few counts. The V gene is TRBV7-2, the J gene TRBJ2-1; 10 positions agree with TRBD1. The CDR3 extends over 16 amino acids. The germline V gene encodes CDR1 SGHTA and CDR2 FQGNSA. Trimming at V came to 5 bases and at J to 3 bases, leaving 7 bases not matched to a gene. The CDR3 nucleotides are TGTGCCAGCAGCACCGACAGGGGGCTCAGCTACAATGAGCAGTTCTTC. It encodes CASSTDRGLSYNEQFF.

This clonotype occurred a few times. This chain uses TRBV7-9 with TRBJ2-7; possibly TRBD1 for D (6 bases). Trimming took 8 bases from V and 4 from J, leaving 21 bases between them. The germline V gene has CDR1 SEHNR and CDR2 FQNEAQ (reference sequence). The CDR3 runs 15 residues. Here the CDR3 DNA reads TGTGCCAGCGAAGAACTCGGGACAACTCCTTACGAGCAGTACTTC. It yields the protein CASEELGTTPYEQYF.

V usage is TRBV5-1 and J usage is TRBJ1-1; no definite D call. Trimming shortened V by 0 bases and J by 6 bases, and 15 bases separated the two germline ends. Germline CDR1 is SGHRS and CDR2 is YFSETQ. This CDR3 comprises 15 residues. For the CDR3, the DNA is TGCGCCAGCAGCTTGGCGAGCGTCCGGGAGGCTGAAGCTTTCTTT. Protein: CASSLASVREAEAFF.